The sequence of this T cell receptor (beta chain) was determined in a study of T cells in Graves' hyperthyroidism and ophthalmopathy. The length of the CDR3 is 13 residues. V was pared by 1 base and J by 5 bases, with 8 bases between. Per germline, CDR1 SGHVT and CDR2 SQSDAQ. This clonotype was counted many times. The antigen is unknown. Authors of the study amplified TCR beta CDR3 regions from RNA transcripts. In the first-round RT-PCR of the TCR CDR3, the HTBI primer set was used. TCRdb ran MiXCR on the multiplex PCR reads and lists one entry per CDR3 protein. The table lists 610,000 or so distinct CDR3 sequences, around 46% of them singletons. Study-wide findings and caveats: Appearing also in blood were most of the thyroid clonotypes expanded above 0.001. The model made its ophthalmopathy prediction, and onset followed a median approximately 7 months later.

Reasons for excluding patients were uncontrolled infection, other autoimmune disease, pregnancy or lactation. The sample taken for sequencing was peripheral blood or thyroid tissue (not recorded which). This clonotype was sampled from a woman in her late teens or twenties with Graves' hyperthyroidism. The V gene is TRBV7-4, the J gene TRBJ2-5; a possible D gene is TRBD1 (6 bases). The CDR3 loop is CASSLDRAETQYF. The CDR3 DNA sequence: TGTGCCAGCAGCTTAGACAGGGCGGAGACCCAGTACTTC.